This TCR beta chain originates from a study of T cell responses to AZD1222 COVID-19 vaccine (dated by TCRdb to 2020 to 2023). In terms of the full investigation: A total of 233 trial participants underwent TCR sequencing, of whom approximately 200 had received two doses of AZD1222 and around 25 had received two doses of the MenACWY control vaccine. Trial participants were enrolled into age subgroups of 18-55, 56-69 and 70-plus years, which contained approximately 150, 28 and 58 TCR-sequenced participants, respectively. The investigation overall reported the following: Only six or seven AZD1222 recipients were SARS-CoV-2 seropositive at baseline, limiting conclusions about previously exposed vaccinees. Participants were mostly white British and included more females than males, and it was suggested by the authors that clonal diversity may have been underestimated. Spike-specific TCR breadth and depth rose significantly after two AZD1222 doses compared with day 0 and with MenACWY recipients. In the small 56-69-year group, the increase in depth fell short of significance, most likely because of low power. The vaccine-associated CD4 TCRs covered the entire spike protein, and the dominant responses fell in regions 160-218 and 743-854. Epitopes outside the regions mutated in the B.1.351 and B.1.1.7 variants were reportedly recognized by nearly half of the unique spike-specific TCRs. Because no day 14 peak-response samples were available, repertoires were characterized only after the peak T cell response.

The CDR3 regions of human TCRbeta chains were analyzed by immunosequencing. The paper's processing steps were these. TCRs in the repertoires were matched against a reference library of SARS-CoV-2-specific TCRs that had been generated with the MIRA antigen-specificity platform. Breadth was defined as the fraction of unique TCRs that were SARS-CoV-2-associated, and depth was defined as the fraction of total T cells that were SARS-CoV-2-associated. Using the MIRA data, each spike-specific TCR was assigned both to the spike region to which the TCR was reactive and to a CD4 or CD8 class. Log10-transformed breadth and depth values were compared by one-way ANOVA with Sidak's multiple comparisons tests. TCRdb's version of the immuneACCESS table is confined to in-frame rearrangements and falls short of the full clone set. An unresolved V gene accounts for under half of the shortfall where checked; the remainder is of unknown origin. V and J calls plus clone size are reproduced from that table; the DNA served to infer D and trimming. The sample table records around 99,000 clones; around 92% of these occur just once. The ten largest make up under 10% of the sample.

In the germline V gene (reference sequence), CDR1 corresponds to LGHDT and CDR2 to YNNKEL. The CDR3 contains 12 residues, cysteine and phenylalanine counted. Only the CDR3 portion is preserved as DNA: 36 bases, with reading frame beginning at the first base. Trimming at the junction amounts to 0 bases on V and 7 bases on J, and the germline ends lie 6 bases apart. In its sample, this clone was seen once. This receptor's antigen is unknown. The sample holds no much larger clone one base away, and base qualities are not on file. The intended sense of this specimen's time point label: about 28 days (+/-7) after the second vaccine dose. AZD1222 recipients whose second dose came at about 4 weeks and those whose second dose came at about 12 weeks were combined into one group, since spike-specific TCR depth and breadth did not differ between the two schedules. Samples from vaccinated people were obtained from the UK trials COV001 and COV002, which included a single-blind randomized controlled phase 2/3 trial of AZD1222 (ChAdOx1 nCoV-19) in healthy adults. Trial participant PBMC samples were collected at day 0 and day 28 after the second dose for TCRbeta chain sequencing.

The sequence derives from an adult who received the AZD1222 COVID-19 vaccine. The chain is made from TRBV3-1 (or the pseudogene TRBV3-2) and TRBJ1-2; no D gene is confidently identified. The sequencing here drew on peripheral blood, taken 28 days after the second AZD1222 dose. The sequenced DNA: TGTGCCAGCAGCCAAGATCCAGGTGGCTACACCTTC. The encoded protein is CASSQDPGGYTF.